A selection of T cell receptor beta chains follows, all from one sample in a study of cytotoxic CD8 clonotypes in ibrutinib-treated CLL. Here immunoSEQ multiplex PCR was the method, and the copy in TCRdb shows in-frame clones only, minus some. The sample includes about 70,000 clones, just over 90% of them seen just once. The specimen was PBMCs, collected after 12 months of ibrutinib treatment. The receptors were gathered from a human donor with chronic lymphocytic leukemia. The CDR3 runs from the conserved cysteine through the conserved F or W. D genes are given only for firm matches. Expanded clones are given a class, and other clones once, few, many or no size at all.

TRBD1	TRBJ1-2	-	TRBV6-1	CASSEAIFLTGDYGYTF	TGTGCCAGCAGTGAGGCTATCTTTTTGACAGGGGACTATGGCTACACCTTC
TRBD2	TRBJ2-5	-	TRBV6-5	CASSYQAGQETQYF	TGTGCCAGCAGTTACCAAGCGGGACAAGAGACCCAGTACTTC
-	TRBJ2-5	-	TRBV25-1	CASSEWGRGLLETQYF	TGTGCCAGCAGTGAATGGGGCAGGGGCTTGTTGGAGACCCAGTACTTC
TRBD2	TRBJ2-1	-	TRBV30	CAWSAVGNSGRQQFF	TGTGCCTGGAGCGCCGTTGGAAATAGCGGGAGGCAACAGTTCTTC
TRBD2	TRBJ2-1	-	TRBV29-1	CSAGLAGAYNEQFF	TGCAGCGCAGGACTAGCGGGAGCCTACAATGAGCAGTTCTTC
TRBD1	TRBJ1-5	once	TRBV5-1	CASSPGGVNQPQHF	TGCGCCAGCAGCCCAGGGGGCGTTAATCAGCCCCAGCATTTT
-	TRBJ1-5	-	TRBV19	CASSMWRGQPQHF	TGTGCCAGTAGTATGTGGAGGGGTCAGCCCCAGCATTTT
TRBD1	TRBJ2-7	-	TRBV11-2	CASSTRTGITSPPSRQYF	TGTGCCAGCAGCACCCGGACAGGAATTACATCCCCGCCTTCGCGGCAGTACTTC
TRBD2	TRBJ2-1	-	TRBV29-1	CSATGASGRESEQFF	TGCAGCGCTACGGGGGCTAGCGGGAGGGAAAGTGAGCAGTTCTTC
-	TRBJ2-1	-	TRBV7-9	CASSFHNNEQFF	TGTGCCAGCAGCTTCCACAACAATGAGCAGTTCTTC
TRBD2	TRBJ2-7	-	TRBV27	CASSLSSSSGYHEQYF	TGTGCCAGCAGTTTATCGTCGTCTAGCGGGTACCACGAGCAGTACTTC
-	TRBJ2-3	-	TRBV5-1	CASSPRSGVADTQYF	TGCGCCAGCAGCCCAAGGTCGGGAGTGGCAGATACGCAGTATTTT
TRBD1	TRBJ2-5	-	TRBV9	CASSTRTGGHQETQYF	TGTGCCAGCAGCACCCGGACAGGGGGACACCAAGAGACCCAGTACTTC
-	TRBJ2-7	-	TRBV6-1	CASGSGSGGQYF	TGTGCCAGCGGGAGCGGTAGCGGTGGGCAGTACTTC
TRBD1	TRBJ2-7	-	TRBV7-9	CASSRQGTSSYEQYF	TGTGCCAGCAGCCGACAGGGGACCAGCTCCTACGAGCAGTACTTC
TRBD1	TRBJ2-5	once	TRBV12-5	CASGLGQGPETQYF	TGTGCTAGTGGTTTGGGACAGGGGCCGGAGACCCAGTACTTC
-	TRBJ1-2	-	TRBV5-4	CASSTTGRYGYTF	TGTGCCAGCAGCACAACGGGGAGATATGGCTACACCTTC
TRBD2	TRBJ2-1	-	TRBV5-1	CASSLVSGGLGEQFF	TGCGCCAGCAGCTTGGTTAGCGGGGGCCTCGGTGAGCAGTTCTTC
-	TRBJ2-2	-	TRBV2	CASSDSGQPTVRVGELFF	TGTGCCAGCAGTGATAGCGGACAGCCTACGGTTCGAGTCGGGGAGCTGTTTTTT
TRBD1	TRBJ2-7	once	TRBV5-1	CASSLGGQGNRIYEQYF	TGCGCCAGCAGCTTGGGGGGACAGGGGAACCGGATCTACGAGCAGTACTTC
TRBD1	TRBJ2-2	-	TRBV12-5	CASGLATKITGGAMAGELFF	TGTGCTAGTGGTTTGGCCACAAAGATCACAGGGGGCGCAATGGCCGGGGAGCTGTTTTTT
-	TRBJ1-5	few	TRBV6-1	CASSEGLDFNQPQHF	TGTGCCAGCAGTGAAGGACTGGACTTTAATCAGCCCCAGCATTTT
TRBD1	TRBJ2-3	-	TRBV7-7	CASRKGQGGTDTQYF	TGTGCTAGCAGAAAGGGACAGGGAGGCACAGATACGCAGTATTTT
-	TRBJ2-5	once	TRBV18	CASSPGPDPETQYF	TGTGCCAGCTCACCCGGGCCCGACCCTGAGACCCAGTACTTC
TRBD1	TRBJ2-1	-	TRBV11-3	CASSLVWRGTGGYNEQFF	TGTGCCAGCAGCTTAGTGTGGCGTGGGACAGGGGGATACAATGAGCAGTTCTTC
-	TRBJ2-7	-	TRBV29-1	CSARLPLRYEQYF	TGCAGCGCCCGACTCCCTTTACGGTACGAGCAGTACTTC
TRBD2	TRBJ2-2	-	TRBV6-5	CASNLAGGPGELFF	TGTGCCAGCAATCTAGCGGGAGGGCCCGGGGAGCTGTTTTTT
-	TRBJ2-3	-	TRBV10-2	CASRPGDKGTDTQYF	TGCGCCAGCCGCCCGGGGGATAAAGGGACAGATACGCAGTATTTT
-	TRBJ2-3	few	TRBV27	CASSFSPGGTDTQYF	TGTGCCAGCAGTTTTTCTCCCGGGGGCACAGATACGCAGTATTTT
TRBD2	TRBJ2-7	-	TRBV5-1	CASSWTGGENYEQYF	TGCGCCAGCAGCTGGACGGGGGGAGAGAACTACGAGCAGTACTTC
TRBD1	TRBJ1-5	-	TRBV19	CASSFGTVFNQPQHF	TGTGCCAGTAGTTTCGGGACAGTGTTCAATCAGCCCCAGCATTTT
-	TRBJ1-1	-	TRBV5-1	CASSLAGLGTEAFF	TGCGCCAGCAGCTTGGCCGGGTTGGGAACTGAAGCTTTCTTT
-	TRBJ2-7	-	TRBV7-6	CASSSGQGGSYEQYF	TGTGCCAGCAGCTCCGGACAGGGAGGGTCCTACGAGCAGTACTTC
-	TRBJ2-1	-	TRBV9	CASSGRILSLVTEQFF	TGTGCCAGCAGCGGAAGAATACTTTCCCTAGTAACCGAGCAGTTCTTC
-	TRBJ2-5	once	TRBV14	CASSPSVETQYF	TGTGCCAGCAGCCCCTCGGTGGAGACCCAGTACTTC
-	TRBJ1-2	once	TRBV6-5	CASSYPLEGYGYTF	TGTGCCAGCAGTTACCCCCTAGAGGGCTATGGCTACACCTTC
TRBD2	TRBJ2-7	-	TRBV5-1	CASPRHSGSIPYEQYF	TGCGCCAGCCCCAGACACAGCGGGAGCATTCCCTACGAGCAGTACTTC
TRBD2	TRBJ2-7	-	TRBV4-2	CASSQEASGVAQYF	TGTGCCAGCAGCCAAGAGGCTAGCGGGGTTGCGCAGTACTTC
-	TRBJ1-4	-	TRBV28	CASSTLPDEKLFF	TGTGCCAGCAGTACCCTACCGGATGAAAAACTGTTTTTT
-	TRBJ2-7	-	TRBV5-1	CASSLATYEQYF	TGCGCCAGCAGCTTGGCAACGTACGAGCAGTACTTC